This TCR beta chain originates from a study of immune evolution from preneoplasia to lung adenocarcinoma. Study-level results: Normal lung had highest clonality; later lesions appeared denser, more diverse.

Patients had resection in Japan or China between the mid-2010s and the late 2010s. Profiled with immunoSEQ multiplex PCR; TCRdb holds only in-frame clones, not every one. The sample gives several thousand clones, 90% of which show up once; approximately 2.2% is in the top ten. Germline values: CDR1 SSHAT, CDR2 FNYEAQ (reference sequence). This CDR3 spans 16 amino acids. Regarding this clone: Its target is not known. A read error may account for a junction end that differs from germline.

The sample taken for sequencing was FFPE invasive lung adenocarcinoma tissue. The clonotype originates from a person in their 70s with invasive lung adenocarcinoma. The rearrangement joins TRBV7-7 to TRBJ2-7; D is unclear. This CDR3 is CASSCGPWLPYYEQYF. CDR3 in DNA: TGTGCTAGCAGCTGCGGACCTTGGCTTCCTTACTACGAACAGTACTTC.